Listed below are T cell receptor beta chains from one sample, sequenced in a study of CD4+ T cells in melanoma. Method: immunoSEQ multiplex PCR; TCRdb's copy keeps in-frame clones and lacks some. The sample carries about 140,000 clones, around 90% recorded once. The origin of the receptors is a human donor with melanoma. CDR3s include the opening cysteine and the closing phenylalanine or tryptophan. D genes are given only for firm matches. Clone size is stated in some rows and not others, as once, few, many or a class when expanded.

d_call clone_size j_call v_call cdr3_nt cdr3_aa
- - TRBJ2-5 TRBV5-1 TGCGCCAGCAGCTCCTTGCCGAGTGGCGGGGGCCTCCAAGAGACCCAGTACTTC CASSSLPSGGGLQETQYF
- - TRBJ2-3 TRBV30 TGTGCCTGGAGTTCGTTAGCATATACGCAGTATTTT CAWSSLAYTQYF
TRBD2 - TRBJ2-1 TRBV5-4 TGTGCCAGCAGCTCCGGAGCGGGGGGGTATAATGAGCAGTTCTTC CASSSGAGGYNEQFF
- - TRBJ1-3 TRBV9 TGTGCCAGCAGCGCCACGGGGACGGTCTCTGGAAACACCATATATTTT CASSATGTVSGNTIYF
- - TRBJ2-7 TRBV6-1 TGTGCCAGCAGTCAGGGGAGGCGGGCCACCTACGAGCAGTACTTC CASSQGRRATYEQYF
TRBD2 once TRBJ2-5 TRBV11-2 TGTGCCAGCAGCCCACGACTAGCGGGGGAAGAGACCCAGTACTTC CASSPRLAGEETQYF
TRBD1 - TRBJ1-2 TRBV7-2 TGTGCCAGCAGCCGGATGACAGGGATCTATGGCTACACCTTC CASSRMTGIYGYTF
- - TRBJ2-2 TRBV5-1 TGCGCCAGCAGACCAGTGACAGTGAACACCGGGGAGCTGTTTTTT CASRPVTVNTGELFF
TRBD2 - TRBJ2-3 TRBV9 TGTGCCAGCAACGCCGGATCGCGGGGGGGATTGGATACGCAGTATTTT CASNAGSRGGLDTQYF
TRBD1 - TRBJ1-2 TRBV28 TGTGCCAGCAGACAAGGACAGGGGGCTTTAGGCTACACCTTC CASRQGQGALGYTF
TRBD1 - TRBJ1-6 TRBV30 TGTGCCTGGGGGGGGAGGGACAGTGAATATTCACCCCTCCACTTT CAWGGRDSEYSPLHF
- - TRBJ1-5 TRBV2 TGTGCCAGCAGTGATATGGAGGCCAATCAGCCCCAGCATTTT CASSDMEANQPQHF
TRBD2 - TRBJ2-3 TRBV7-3 TGTGCCAGCAGCCCGCGGGGGGGCACAGATACGCAGTATTTT CASSPRGGTDTQYF
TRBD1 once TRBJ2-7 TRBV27 TGTGCCAGCAGTACGGCGCTACGGTCGGGACAGACTCGTCGGGAGCAGTACTTC CASSTALRSGQTRREQYF
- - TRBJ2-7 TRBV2 TGTGCCAGCAGTGTTCAGGGTTACGAGCAGTACTTC CASSVQGYEQYF
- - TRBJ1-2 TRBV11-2 TGTGCCAGCAGCTCCCTCCGCGGGACTAACTATGGCTACACCTTC CASSSLRGTNYGYTF
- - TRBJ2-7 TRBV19 TGTGCCAGTAGCACAGACAGCGCCTACGAGCAGTACTTC CASSTDSAYEQYF
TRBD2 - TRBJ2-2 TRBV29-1 TGCAGCGTTGATGCCGCGGGGGCGAACACCGGGGAGCTGTTTTTT CSVDAAGANTGELFF
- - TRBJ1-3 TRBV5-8 TGTGCCAGTGAAAGGGGCTCTGGAAACACCATATATTTT CASERGSGNTIYF
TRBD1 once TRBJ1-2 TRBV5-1 TGCGCCAGCAGCTTGGCAGGGGGCAGTGGCTACACCTTC CASSLAGGSGYTF
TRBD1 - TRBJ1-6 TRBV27 TGTGCCAGCGCGGACAGGCCCGGTTTATATAATTCACCCCTCCACTTT CASADRPGLYNSPLHF
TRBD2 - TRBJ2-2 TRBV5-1 TGCGCCAGCAGCTTGGGGCTAGCGGTGAACACCGGGGAGCTGTTTTTT CASSLGLAVNTGELFF
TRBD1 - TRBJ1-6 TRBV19 TGTGCCAGTAGTATAGGCATAGGGGGCGCGTCACCCCTCCACTTT CASSIGIGGASPLHF
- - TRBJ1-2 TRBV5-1 TGCACCAGCAGCTCAGCGCTAGGACCACAGGGCGCCTATGGCTACACCTTC CTSSSALGPQGAYGYTF
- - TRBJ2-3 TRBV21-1 TGTGCCAGCAGCAAAGCGCGAGTTGGGTGGCCGGCGGCCGGGGGAGAGGGAACAGATACGCAGTATTTT CASSKARVGWPAAGGEGTDTQYF
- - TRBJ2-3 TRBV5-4 TGTGCCAGCAGCTTGGAGGGGGGGCGCACAGATACGCAGTATTTT CASSLEGGRTDTQYF